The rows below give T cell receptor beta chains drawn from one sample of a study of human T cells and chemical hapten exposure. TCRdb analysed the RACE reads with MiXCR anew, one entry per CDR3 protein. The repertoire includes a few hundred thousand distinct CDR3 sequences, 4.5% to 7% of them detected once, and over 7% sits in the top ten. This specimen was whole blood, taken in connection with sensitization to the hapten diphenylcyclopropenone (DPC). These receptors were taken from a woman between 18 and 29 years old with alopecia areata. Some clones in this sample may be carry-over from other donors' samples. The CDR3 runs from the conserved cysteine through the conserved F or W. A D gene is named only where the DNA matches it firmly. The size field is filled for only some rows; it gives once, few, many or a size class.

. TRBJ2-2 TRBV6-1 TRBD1 CASSRQGVNTGELFF TGTGCCAGCAGTCGTCAGGGGGTAAACACCGGGGAGCTGTTTTTT
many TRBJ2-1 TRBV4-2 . CASSQDDGVRNEQFF TGTGCCAGCAGCCAAGATGATGGGGTGAGGAATGAGCAGTTCTTC
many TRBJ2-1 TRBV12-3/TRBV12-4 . CASSAYKANEQFF TGTGCCAGCAGTGCCTACAAGGCTAATGAGCAGTTCTTC
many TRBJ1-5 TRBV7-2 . CASSLVQADNQPQHF TGTGCCAGCAGCTTAGTTCAGGCAGACAATCAGCCCCAGCATTTT
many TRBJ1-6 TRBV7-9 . CASDGGKPNSPLHF TGTGCCAGCGATGGGGGGAAACCTAATTCACCCCTCCACTTT
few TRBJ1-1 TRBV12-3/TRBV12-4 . CASTLGGSNTEAFF TGTGCCAGCACCCTGGGGGGATCGAACACTGAAGCTTTCTTT
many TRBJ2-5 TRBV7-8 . CASSLGELFQETQYF TGTGCCAGCAGCTTAGGGGAACTGTTCCAAGAGACCCAGTACTTC
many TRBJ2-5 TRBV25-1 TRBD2 CASSRLADEETQYF TGTGCCAGCTCAAGACTAGCCGACGAAGAGACCCAGTACTTC
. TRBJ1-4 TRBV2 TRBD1 CASSEQPMGQSRLFF TGTGCCAGCAGTGAACAGCCTATGGGACAGTCAAGACTGTTTTTT
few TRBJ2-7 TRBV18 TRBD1 CASSPTGQGSNEQYF TGTGCCAGCTCACCCACGGGACAGGGGTCGAACGAGCAGTACTTC
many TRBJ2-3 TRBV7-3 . CASSSNPSTDTQYF TGTGCCAGCAGCTCCAATCCTAGCACAGATACGCAGTATTTT
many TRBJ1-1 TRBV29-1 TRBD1 CSVGQSIGVNTEAFF TGCAGCGTGGGACAGTCCATTGGGGTGAACACTGAAGCTTTCTTT
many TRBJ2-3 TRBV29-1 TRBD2 CSVERRGFGDTQYF TGCAGCGTTGAAAGGCGGGGGTTCGGTGATACGCAGTATTTT
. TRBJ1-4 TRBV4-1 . CASSQTAFGEKLFF TGCGCCAGCAGCCAGACGGCTTTTGGAGAAAAACTGTTTTTT
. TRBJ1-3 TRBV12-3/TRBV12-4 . CASSLRPGRESGNTIYF TGTGCCAGCAGTTTAAGGCCGGGCAGGGAATCTGGAAACACCATATATTTT
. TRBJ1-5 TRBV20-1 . CSAREYSNQPQHF TGCAGTGCTAGAGAGTATAGCAATCAGCCCCAGCATTTT
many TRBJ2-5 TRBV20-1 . CSPDTPRQETQYF TGCAGCCCCGACACCCCCCGGCAAGAGACCCAGTACTTC
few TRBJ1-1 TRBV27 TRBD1 CASSLRTPPTGSTEAFF TGTGCCAGCAGTTTAAGGACCCCACCGACAGGGTCCACTGAAGCTTTCTTT
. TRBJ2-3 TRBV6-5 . CASSYAGLSTDTQYF TGTGCCAGCAGTTACGCTGGGCTAAGCACAGATACGCAGTATTTT
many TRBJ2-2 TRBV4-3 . CASSQEEAGLGTGELFF TGCGCCAGCAGCCAAGAAGAGGCAGGTTTGGGCACCGGGGAGCTGTTTTTT
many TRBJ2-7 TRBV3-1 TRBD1 CASSRPRDSAYEQYF TGTGCCAGCAGCCGCCCACGGGACAGCGCCTACGAGCAGTACTTC
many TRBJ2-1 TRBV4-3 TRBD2 CASSRGLKLGGNEQFF TGCGCCAGCAGCCGTGGTCTTAAGCTGGGGGGGAATGAGCAGTTCTTC
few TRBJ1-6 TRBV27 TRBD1 CASTRQGVRSPLHF TGTGCCAGCACCCGACAGGGTGTACGGTCACCCCTCCACTTT
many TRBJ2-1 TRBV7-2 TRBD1 CASSSPRIPGQFGNEQFF TGTGCCAGCAGCTCGCCGAGAATTCCGGGACAGTTTGGGAATGAGCAGTTCTTC
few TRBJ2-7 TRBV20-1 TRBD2 CSAYSSGGASYEQYF TGCAGTGCGTACTCTAGCGGGGGGGCTAGTTACGAGCAGTACTTC
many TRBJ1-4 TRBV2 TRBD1 CAARDRGSDEKLFF TGTGCCGCAAGGGACAGGGGGTCAGATGAAAAACTGTTTTTT
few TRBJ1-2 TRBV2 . CASSEEQGSGYTF TGTGCCAGCAGTGAGGAACAGGGTAGTGGCTACACCTTC
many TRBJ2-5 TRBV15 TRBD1 CATSYPLDWDRYQETQYF TGTGCCACCAGCTACCCCTTAGACTGGGACAGGTACCAAGAGACCCAGTACTTC
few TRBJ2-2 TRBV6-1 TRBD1 CASTPGQDYTGELFF TGTGCCAGCACCCCGGGACAGGACTACACCGGGGAGCTGTTTTTT
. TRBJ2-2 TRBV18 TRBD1 CASSPLNRGINTGELFF TGTGCCAGCTCACCCCTCAACAGGGGAATAAACACCGGGGAGCTGTTTTTT
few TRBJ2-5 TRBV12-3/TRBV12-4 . CASSLHVAGETQYF TGTGCCAGCAGTTTGCACGTCGCGGGGGAGACCCAGTACTTC
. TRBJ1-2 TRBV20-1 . CSARIMDVGYGYTF TGCAGTGCTAGAATAATGGACGTCGGCTATGGCTACACCTTC
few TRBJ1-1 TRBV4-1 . CASSQPGQKPEAFF TGCGCCAGCAGCCAGCCCGGACAGAAGCCTGAAGCTTTCTTT
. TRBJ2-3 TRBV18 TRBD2 CASSPIPVTSGDADTQYF TGTGCCAGCTCACCCATCCCGGTTACTAGCGGGGACGCAGATACGCAGTATTTT
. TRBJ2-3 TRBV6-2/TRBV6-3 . CASTSMGRSGASTDTQYF TGTGCCAGCACCTCCATGGGGCGGAGTGGTGCTAGCACAGATACGCAGTATTTT
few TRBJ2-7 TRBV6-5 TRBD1 CAAFSDREEQYF TGTGCCGCGTTCTCGGACAGGGAAGAGCAGTACTTC
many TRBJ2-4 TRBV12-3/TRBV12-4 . CASSSSTKNIQYF TGTGCCAGCAGTTCTAGTACCAAAAACATTCAGTACTTC
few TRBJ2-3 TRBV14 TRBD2 CASTPRTSGVGGTQYF TGTGCCAGCACCCCCCGGACTAGCGGGGTGGGGGGTACGCAGTATTTT
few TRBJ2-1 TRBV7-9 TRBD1 CASSLHQGAGEQFF TGTGCCAGCAGCTTACATCAGGGGGCGGGTGAGCAGTTCTTC
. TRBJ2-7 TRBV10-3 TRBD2 CAISESTSATYEQYF TGTGCCATCAGTGAGTCTACTAGCGCGACCTACGAGCAGTACTTC
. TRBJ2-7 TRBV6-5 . CASSYSAGDYEQYF TGTGCCAGCAGTTACTCCGCAGGGGACTACGAGCAGTACTTC
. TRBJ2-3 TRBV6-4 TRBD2 CASSASGGPDTQYF TGTGCCAGCAGTGCTAGCGGGGGTCCAGATACGCAGTATTTT
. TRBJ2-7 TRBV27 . CASRDIDSYEQYF TGTGCCAGCAGAGACATAGACTCCTACGAGCAGTACTTC
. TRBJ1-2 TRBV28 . CASSLSWGYGYTF TGTGCCAGCAGTTTATCGTGGGGGTATGGCTACACCTTC
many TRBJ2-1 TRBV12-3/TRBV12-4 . CASSLARSSNEQFF TGTGCCAGCAGTTTAGCGAGGAGCAGCAATGAGCAGTTCTTC
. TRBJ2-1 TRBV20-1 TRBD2 CSARPWTGASGGARDEQFF TGCAGTGCCCGACCCTGGACAGGGGCTAGCGGGGGGGCCAGGGATGAGCAGTTCTTC
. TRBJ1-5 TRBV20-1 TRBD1 CSARQGRWSNQPQHF TGCAGTGCCAGACAGGGGAGGTGGAGCAATCAGCCCCAGCATTTT
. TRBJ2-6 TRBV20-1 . CSARGLTEYPGANVLTF TGCAGTGCTAGGGGATTGACGGAATACCCTGGGGCCAACGTCCTGACTTTC
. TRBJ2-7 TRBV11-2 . CASSSRTPGQWEQYF TGTGCCAGCAGCTCTCGGACTCCCGGACAGTGGGAGCAGTACTTC
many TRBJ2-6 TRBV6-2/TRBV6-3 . CASSYTGSGANVLTF TGTGCCAGCAGTTACACAGGATCCGGGGCCAACGTCCTGACTTTC
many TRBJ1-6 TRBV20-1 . CSAPPASDNSPLHF TGCAGTGCTCCTCCGGCCTCGGATAACTCACCCCTCCACTTT
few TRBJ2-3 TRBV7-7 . CASSLAGFSTDTQYF TGTGCTAGCAGCTTAGCCGGCTTTAGCACAGATACGCAGTATTTT
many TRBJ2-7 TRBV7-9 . CASSGGNEQYF TGTGCCAGCAGCGGGGGAAACGAGCAGTACTTC
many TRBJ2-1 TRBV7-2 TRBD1 CASSPRTGRNEQFF TGTGCCAGCAGCCCGAGGACAGGGAGGAATGAGCAGTTCTTC
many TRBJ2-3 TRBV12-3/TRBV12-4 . CASSFLADTQYF TGTGCCAGCAGTTTTCTGGCAGATACGCAGTATTTT
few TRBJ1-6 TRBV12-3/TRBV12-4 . CASSLGRPRRRSPLHF TGTGCCAGCAGTTTAGGTCGACCCAGAAGGAGGTCACCCCTCCACTTT